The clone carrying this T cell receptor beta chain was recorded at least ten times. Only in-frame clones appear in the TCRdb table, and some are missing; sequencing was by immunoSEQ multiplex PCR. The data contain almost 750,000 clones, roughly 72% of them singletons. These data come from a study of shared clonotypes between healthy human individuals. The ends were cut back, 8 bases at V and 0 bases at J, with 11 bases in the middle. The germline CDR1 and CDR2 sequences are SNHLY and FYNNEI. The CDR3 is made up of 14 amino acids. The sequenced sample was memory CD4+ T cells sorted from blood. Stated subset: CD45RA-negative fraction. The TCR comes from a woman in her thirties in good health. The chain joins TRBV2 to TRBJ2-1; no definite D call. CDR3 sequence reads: CASVGGYSYNEQFF. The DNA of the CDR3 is TGTGCCAGCGTAGGCGGATACTCCTACAATGAGCAGTTCTTC.